Detailed here is one T cell receptor beta chain. As yet, its antigen is unknown. Germline CDR1 reads LGHDT; CDR2 reads YNNKEL (reference sequence). The CDR3 totals 13 residues. J was trimmed by 15 bases and V by 5 bases; bases with no gene match: 10. The data were obtained in a study of identical twins. Overall study results and limits: In cord blood, abundant beta clonotypes had fewer insertions; memory showed no trend. Out-of-frame alpha sequences common to twins exhibited an excess of low generation probability.

cDNA molecules carried unique molecular identifiers, and template switching added a universal primer site. TCRdb re-derived calls from the 5' RACE reads in MiXCR, one entry per CDR3 protein. In the table there are about 530,000 distinct CDR3 sequences, 20% to 25% of which are singletons. Only healthy Caucasians were included as donors. A further study also used this sample, focusing on yellow fever vaccine responses in identical twins.

The rearrangement uses TRBV3-1 and TRBJ2-1; 10 bases are shared with TRBD2. The sample consisted of CD4+ T cells sorted from blood. This TCR was recovered from a woman in her late teens or twenties in good health. In DNA, the CDR3 is TGTGCCAGCAGCTCCGGACTAGCGGTGGTTCGGTTCTTC. This translates into CASSSGLAVVRFF.